This T cell receptor (beta chain) was recorded in a study of cytomegalovirus exposure and HLA in healthy donors. About the research overall: Around 79 million unique TCRs, all from HLA-typed donors, were included in an early release of the data.

With respect to this clone: Its antigen is not known.

General study points: The authors considered a cluster of highly shared sequence variants likely to be a sequencing artifact. In vitro testing confirmed a few CMV-associated chains as specific for CMV antigens.

The PCR contained 60 Vbeta and 13 Jbeta primers. Repertoires were generated with immunoSEQ multiplex PCR, while TCRdb's copy carries only in-frame clones and drops some. The sample lists roughly 100,000 clones; around 63% were seen once. In germline, CDR1 is MNHNS, CDR2 SASEGT. J gave up 0 bases and V 3 bases, and 4 bases lay outside the gene matches. This CDR3 comprises 18 residues. Each of the donors was a healthy bone marrow donor. This chain connects TRBV6-1 to TRBJ2-4; the match to TRBD2 covers 14 bases. This receptor was identified in a man younger than 40 in good health and CMV-seronegative. The source material was PBMCs. The CDR3 reads CASSDRLAGGLAKNIQYF. In nucleotides, the CDR3 is TGTGCCAGCAGTGACAGACTAGCGGGAGGGCTAGCCAAAAACATTCAGTACTTC.